The subject of this entry is one T cell receptor (beta chain). Its specificity is unknown. This CDR3 contains 14 residues. The germline V and J ends were trimmed by 3 bases and 8 bases, with 16 bases remaining between them. CDR1 is WSHSY and CDR2 is SAAADI in the germline V gene. Terminally differentiated effector memory CD45RA+ cells were left out of the naive CD8 fraction, which was CD45RO-negative and positively selected for CCR7. The entry originates in a study of shared clonotypes between healthy human individuals. For the study at large: Three plates were used per donor for CD4 naive, three for CD4 memory, two for CD8 naive and one for CD8 memory. Overall study findings and caveats: Researchers sampled blood only, noting tissue repertoires likely differ.

The assay was immunoSEQ multiplex PCR, and TCRdb's table has in-frame clones only and misses some. The sample consists of about 2.1 million clones, more than 85% of them appearing once. Sequenced sample: naive CD8+ T cells from PBMCs. This TCR derives from a young man in good health. Some clones in this sample may be carry-over from other donors' samples. This rearrangement joins TRBV10-2 to TRBJ1-2, with a weak D call TRBD1 (5 bases). Here the CDR3 reads CASSDRATGMGYTF. The DNA of the CDR3 is TGCGCCAGCAGTGACAGGGCTACGGGGATGGGCTACACCTTC.